Each of the 16 T cell receptor beta chains below was sequenced from the same sample in a study of shared clonotypes between healthy human individuals. The assay was immunoSEQ multiplex PCR, and TCRdb's table has in-frame clones only and misses some. This sample has a few hundred thousand clones; about 74% occur once, and the top ten carry 10%. Specimen: memory CD4+ T cells sorted from blood. Stated subset: CD45RA-negative fraction. The receptors were sampled from a man aged 25-45 years in good health.

V and J are TRBV30 and TRBJ2-7; no definite D call. CDR1 and CDR2 from the germline V gene are GTSNPN and SVGIG (reference sequence). With 0 bases removed from V and 1 base from J, the gap between germline ends came to 28 bases. The CDR3 covers 20 residues. The CDR3 bases are TGTGCCTGGAGTGTCTTTTTTGGCCCCGGCTCGTTTGGACCATCCTACGAGCAGTACTTC. Translating gives CAWSVFFGPGSFGPSYEQYF.

This chain connects TRBV6-1 to TRBJ2-2; 8 bases agree with TRBD1. Germline assignment: CDR1 MNHNS and CDR2 SASEGT. V dropped 5 bases and J dropped 6; count of bases not matched to a gene: 8. The CDR3 is 15 residues long. The CDR3 loop is CASSPQGAWAGELFF. CDR3 DNA: TGTGCCAGCAGTCCGCAGGGGGCCTGGGCCGGGGAGCTGTTTTTT.

The CDR3 nucleotides read TGTGCCAGCAGTACCCGAGGCTCCTACGAGCAGTACTTC. As protein: CASSTRGSYEQYF. This chain connects TRBV6-5 to TRBJ2-7; D uncertain. This CDR3 region has 13 residues. CDR1 is MNHEY, CDR2 SVGAGI, per germline. V dropped 5 bases and J dropped 0 bases, with 8 bases sitting between them.

The chain couples TRBV6-1 to TRBJ2-3; 11 nucleotides align to TRBD2. This CDR3 region has 14 residues. The germline V gene has CDR1 MNHNS and CDR2 SASEGT. The V and J ends lost 8 bases and 4 bases, in that order; junction bases with no gene match: 5. CDR3 DNA: TGTGCCAGCGGGACTAGCGGTGCTCCAGATACGCAGTATTTT. It is translated as CASGTSGAPDTQYF.

CDR3 bases: TGTGCCAGCAGCTTAGTCCCCCTCCAGCTAGCGGGAGCGTCCGGGGAGCTGTTTTTT. This translates into CASSLVPLQLAGASGELFF. The V and J genes are TRBV11-2 and TRBJ2-2, with 10 bases lining up with TRBD2. This CDR3 spans 19 amino acids. Germline CDR1 and CDR2: SGHAT and FQNNGV. The V gene end was trimmed by 1 base and the J gene end by 6 bases; junction bases not matched to a gene: 14. The whole variable domain, remainder taken from reference TRBV11-2 and TRBJ2-2, is EAGVAQSPRYKIIEKRQSVAFWCNPISGHATLYWYQQILGQGPKLLIQFQNNGVVDDSQLPKDRFSAERLKGVDSTLKIQPAKLEDSAVYLCASSLVPLQLAGASGELFFGEGSRLTVL.

This clone showed up just once. The genes are TRBV2 and TRBJ2-5; possibly TRBD2 for D (5 bases). CDR1 is SNHLY and CDR2 is FYNNEI in the germline V gene. This CDR3 contains 13 residues. Trimming took 5 bases from V and 8 from J, leaving 15 bases between them. The CDR3 protein is CASSWSNSGTQYF. Written as DNA, the CDR3 is TGTGCCAGCAGTTGGAGTAACTCGGGAACCCAGTACTTC.

This clone has more than one count but fewer than ten. The chain is built from TRBV29-1 and TRBJ1-1; D is possibly TRBD1 (6 bases). There are 13 residues in the CDR3. CDR1 and CDR2 from the germline V gene are SQVTM and ANQGSEA. V shed 2 bases and J shed 7 bases, with 14 bases lying between them. DNA of the CDR3: TGCAGCGTTGAACCCGCAGGGGTGGGTGAAGCTTTCTTT. Protein sequence: CSVEPAGVGEAFF.

The count of this clone is one. The chain is built from TRBV5-4 and TRBJ1-2; weak D call: TRBD1 (5 bases). Per the germline V gene, CDR1 is SGHNT and CDR2 is YYREEE (reference sequence). V lost 0 bases and J 5 bases, leaving 14 bases between the germline ends. The CDR3 sequence is 15 residues long. The CDR3 DNA reads TGTGCCAGCAGCTTGGATGGGTCAGGGTTTTATGGCTACACCTTC. Residues: CASSLDGSGFYGYTF.

V is TRBV5-1 and J is TRBJ1-1; 7 bases match TRBD1. Trimming removed 7 bases from V and 4 bases from J; junction bases left unmatched: 10. The length of the CDR3 is 14 residues. CDR1 SGHRS and CDR2 YFSETQ come from the germline V gene. The chain's CDR3 is CASQRDPGGTEAFF. CDR3 coding DNA: TGCGCCAGCCAGAGGGACCCAGGGGGCACTGAAGCTTTCTTT.

This chain joins TRBV9 and TRBJ2-1; a weak D match, TRBD1 (6 bases). Germline V CDR1 and CDR2: SGDLS, YYNGEE. This CDR3 is 16 amino acids long. V lost 3 bases, J lost 5 bases, and 18 bases lay in between. CDR3 in DNA: TGTGCCAGCAGCGCCGACCCCAGGGGTAAGAACAATGAGCAGTTCTTC. Its translation: CASSADPRGKNNEQFF.

The CDR3 loop is CASSPSGGSYGGYTF. CDR3 nucleotide sequence: TGTGCCAGCAGCCCCTCTGGGGGGTCCTATGGCGGCTACACCTTC. The rearrangement uses TRBV5-8 and TRBJ1-2; D may be TRBD1 (5 bases). Germline loops: CDR1 SGHTS, CDR2 YDEGEE. V was shortened by 4 bases and J by 8 bases, with 21 bases between the two germline ends. This CDR3 contains 15 residues.

In its sample, this clone was seen once. V gene TRBV11-3 combines with J gene TRBJ2-2; 9 bases are shared with TRBD1. With V trimmed by 6 bases and J by 6 bases, 8 bases remained unmatched. The V gene's germline CDR1 is SGHNT and CDR2 YENEEA. CDR3 size: 15 residues. The CDR3 loop reads CASRKTGGLAGELFF. CDR3 DNA sequence: TGTGCCAGCAGAAAGACAGGGGGACTCGCCGGGGAGCTGTTTTTT.

This chain joins TRBV2 and TRBJ2-1; D is unresolved. V was cut by 1 base and J by 10 bases, with 5 bases left in between. There are 11 residues in the CDR3. Germline CDR1 is SNHLY and CDR2 is FYNNEI. DNA for the CDR3: TGTGCCAGCAGTGAAGGGCCAGAGCAGTTCTTC. Its translation: CASSEGPEQFF.

The chain employs TRBV15 and TRBJ1-2; TRBD1 aligns across 7 bases. Trimming took 5 bases from V and 0 from J; bases not matched to a gene: 6. Germline CDR1 LNHNV, CDR2 YYDKDF (reference sequence). The length of the CDR3 is 15 residues. The CDR3 coding sequence is TGTGCCACCAGCGGTAGGACAGGCACTAACTATGGCTACACCTTC. Residues: CATSGRTGTNYGYTF.

The V and J genes are TRBV27 and TRBJ1-4, with D possibly TRBD1 on 6 matching bases. The CDR3 covers 15 residues. Germline CDR1 reads MNHEY; CDR2 reads SMNVEV (reference sequence). The V gene lost 6 bases and the J gene lost 8 bases, with 19 bases spanning the gap. The CDR3 is CASSQGLGYREKLFF. CDR3 coding DNA: TGTGCCAGCAGCCAGGGGTTGGGGTATAGGGAAAAACTGTTTTTT.

CDR3 DNA: TGCGCCAGCAGCTTGGACTCCAGTGGGAAGCTCGAGCAGTACTTC. It encodes CASSLDSSGKLEQYF. The gene calls are TRBV5-1 and TRBJ2-7; D gene ambiguous. CDR3 length: 15 residues. Per the germline V gene, CDR1 is SGHRS and CDR2 is YFSETQ. V lost 0 bases to trimming and J lost 6 bases, with 16 bases between them.